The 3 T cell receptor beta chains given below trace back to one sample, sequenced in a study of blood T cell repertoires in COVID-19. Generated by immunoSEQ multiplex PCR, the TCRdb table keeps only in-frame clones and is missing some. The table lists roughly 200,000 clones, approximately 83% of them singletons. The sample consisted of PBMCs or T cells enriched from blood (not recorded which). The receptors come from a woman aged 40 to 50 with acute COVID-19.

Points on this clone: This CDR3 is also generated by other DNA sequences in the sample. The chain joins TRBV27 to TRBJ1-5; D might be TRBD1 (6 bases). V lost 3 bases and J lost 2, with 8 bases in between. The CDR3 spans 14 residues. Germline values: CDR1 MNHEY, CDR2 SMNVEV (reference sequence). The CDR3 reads CASSLRGRNQPQHF. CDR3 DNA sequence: TGTGCCAGCAGTTTGCGGGGGCGCAATCAGCCCCAGCATTTT.

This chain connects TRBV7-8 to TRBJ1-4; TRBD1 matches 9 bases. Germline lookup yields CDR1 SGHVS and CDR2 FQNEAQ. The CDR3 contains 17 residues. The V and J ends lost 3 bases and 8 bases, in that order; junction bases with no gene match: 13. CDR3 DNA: TGTGCCAGCAGCTTTTTTCCCGGGACAGGGATAGGCGAAAAACTGTTTTTT. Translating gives CASSFFPGTGIGEKLFF.

The CDR3 loop is CASSRVGLNTGELFF. DNA of the CDR3: TGTGCCAGCAGCCGGGTAGGCCTAAACACCGGGGAGCTGTTTTTT. The chain joins TRBV5-4 to TRBJ2-2; D gene unclear. Trimming stripped 4 bases from V and 2 bases from J, with 12 bases between. The CDR3 runs 15 residues. Germline loops: CDR1 SGHNT, CDR2 YYREEE (reference sequence).